Each of the 16 T cell receptor beta chains below was sequenced from the same sample in a study of T cell changes during pregnancy in multiple sclerosis. Clones were read by immunoSEQ multiplex PCR, and TCRdb kept only the in-frame ones, dropping some. The sample lists more than 55,000 clones, 80% to 95% occurring once. The input for sequencing was peripheral blood, taken after pregnancy. The receptors were gathered from a female donor in good health, enrolled as a control in a pregnancy study.

The chain carries TRBV21-1 and TRBJ2-3; TRBD2 is the table's D call, not checked against the DNA. TRBV21-1 is a pseudogene segment. This CDR3 comprises 16 residues. CDR3 loop: CARPGLTSAPPDTQYF. The CDR3 DNA reads TGTGCCAGGCCGGGACTGACTTCAGCACCCCCAGATACGCAGTATTTT.

The chain joins TRBV7-9 to TRBJ2-7; TRBD2 matches at 12 bases. The V segment lost 4 bases and the J segment 4 bases; nucleotides outside the gene matches: 5. There are 15 residues in the CDR3. CDR1 and CDR2 from the germline V gene are SEHNR and FQNEAQ (reference sequence). The CDR3 loop reads CASSSSTSGGYEQYF. The CDR3 DNA follows: TGTGCCAGCAGCTCCTCGACTAGCGGGGGATACGAGCAGTACTTC.

V and J are TRBV6-4 and TRBJ2-1; weak D call: TRBD1 (6 bases). This CDR3 region has 14 residues. Germline-derived CDR1 and CDR2 are MRHNA and SNTAGT. The V gene lost 4 bases and the J gene lost 9 bases, with 16 bases spanning the gap. CDR3 region: CASSADGTIGEQFF. CDR3 bases: TGTGCCAGCAGTGCCGACGGGACAATCGGTGAGCAGTTCTTC.

This CDR3 reads CASTTGTGQETQYF. For the CDR3, the DNA is TGTGCCAGCACCACCGGGACAGGACAAGAGACCCAGTACTTC. The chain carries TRBV2 and TRBJ2-5; 8 nucleotides line up with TRBD1. V shed 7 bases and J 2 bases; nucleotides not matched to a gene: 6. CDR1 is SNHLY, CDR2 FYNNEI, per germline. There are 14 residues in the CDR3. Complete variable domain (other parts from reference TRBV2 and TRBJ2-5): EPEVTQTPSHQVTQMGQEVILRCVPISNHLYFYWYRQILGQKVEFLVSFYNNEISEKSEIFDDQFSVERPDGSNFTLKIRSTKLEDSAMYFCASTTGTGQETQYFGPGTRLLVL.

The genes are TRBV9 and TRBJ2-3; D is perhaps TRBD1 (6 bases). Trimming left V 2 bases short and J 2 bases short, with 12 bases between. The CDR3 totals 15 residues. Per the germline V gene, CDR1 is SGDLS and CDR2 is YYNGEE. The CDR3 region is CASSVGSGVTDTQYF. The CDR3 nucleotides read TGTGCCAGCAGCGTGGGGTCAGGGGTCACAGATACGCAGTATTTT.

V is TRBV6-5 and J is TRBJ2-2; 10 nucleotides match TRBD1. The germline V gene encodes CDR1 MNHEY and CDR2 SVGAGI. The length of the CDR3 is 15 residues. Germline trimming cut 5 bases from V and 6 bases from J; bases unmatched to any gene: 6. The CDR3 DNA follows: TGTGCCAGCAGTCCCGCCGGGACAGGGGCCGGGGAGCTGTTTTTT. It encodes CASSPAGTGAGELFF.

This clone appeared once. The chain recombines TRBV10-1 with TRBJ2-5; a weak D match, TRBD1 (6 bases). The CDR3 sequence is 13 residues long. V shed 7 bases and J shed 2 bases, with 11 bases lying between them. The germline CDR1 and CDR2 sequences are WNHNN and SYGVQD (reference sequence). The CDR3 is CASTWTDQETQYF. The DNA for the CDR3 is TGCGCCAGCACGTGGACAGATCAAGAGACCCAGTACTTC.

The rearrangement joins TRBV7-9 to TRBJ1-5; D gene uncertain. CDR1 is SEHNR and CDR2 is FQNEAQ in the germline V gene (reference sequence). This CDR3 spans 13 amino acids. V lost 7 bases, J lost 5 bases, and 12 bases lay in between. CDR3 DNA sequence: TGTGCCAGCACCGTCGACGGGGATCAGCCCCAGCATTTT. Translation: CASTVDGDQPQHF.

The table lists this clone with a few counts. The chain carries TRBV2 and TRBJ2-6; unclear D gene. Germline CDR1 SNHLY, CDR2 FYNNEI. This CDR3 has 15 residues. Trimming removed 5 bases at V and 0 bases at J, with 8 bases between. The CDR3 DNA sequence: TGTGCCAGCAGTAGGCAGGACTCTGGGGCCAACGTCCTGACTTTC. Residues: CASSRQDSGANVLTF.

The chain employs TRBV5-4 and TRBJ2-5; 11 bases line up with TRBD2. The CDR3 spans 16 residues. The germline V gene encodes CDR1 SGHNT and CDR2 YYREEE (reference sequence). J gave up 2 bases and V 0 bases, and 3 bases lay outside the gene matches. As DNA, the CDR3 is TGTGCCAGCAGCTTGGCCCTAGCGGGAGGACAAGAGACCCAGTACTTC. Its protein is CASSLALAGGQETQYF.

CDR3 sequence reads: CASSQQTAANEQFF. The CDR3 nucleotides are TGTGCCAGCAGCCAGCAGACTGCCGCCAATGAGCAGTTCTTC. The chain recombines TRBV7-2 with TRBJ2-1; D unclear. Germline V gene sequence: CDR1 SGHTA, CDR2 FQGNSA. This CDR3 region has 14 residues. V lost 5 bases to trimming and J lost 6 bases, with 14 bases between them. Complete variable domain (other parts from reference TRBV7-2 and TRBJ2-1): GAGVSQSPSNKVTEKGKDVELRCDPISGHTALYWYRQSLGQGLEFLIYFQGNSAPDKSGLPSDRFSAERTGGSVSTLTIQRTQQEDSAVYLCASSQQTAANEQFFGPGTRLTVL.

This sequence joins TRBV19 and TRBJ2-2; 8 bases map to TRBD1. The CDR3 extends over 15 amino acids. The V gene end was trimmed by 5 bases and the J gene end by 2 bases; junction bases not matched to a gene: 4. Germline values: CDR1 LNHDA, CDR2 SQIVND (reference sequence). CDR3 nucleotide sequence: TGTGCCAGTAGTTCGACAGGGGCTAACACCGGGGAGCTGTTTTTT. Translation: CASSSTGANTGELFF.

The J gene is TRBJ1-2, the V gene TRBV4-3; 7 nucleotides agree with TRBD1. The CDR3 totals 14 residues. Germline V gene data show CDR1 as LGHNA and CDR2 as YSLEER. J lost 2 bases, V lost 4 bases, and 4 bases had no gene match. The CDR3 is CASSRATGNYGYTF. The CDR3 DNA sequence: TGCGCCAGCAGCCGGGCGACAGGGAACTATGGCTACACCTTC.

The chain uses TRBV7-9 and TRBJ1-2, with D perhaps TRBD1 (6 bases). CDR3 size: 16 residues. The germline V and J ends were trimmed by 3 bases and 0 bases, with 14 bases remaining between them. The V gene's germline CDR1 is SEHNR and CDR2 FQNEAQ (reference sequence). The CDR3 DNA reads as TGTGCCAGCAGCTTTGACCGGACAGCCTCTAACTATGGCTACACCTTC. It encodes CASSFDRTASNYGYTF. Variable domain in full (rest from reference TRBV7-9 and TRBJ1-2): DTGVSQNPRHKITKRGQNVTFRCDPISEHNRLYWYRQTLGQGPEFLTYFQNEAQLEKSRLLSDRFSAERPKGSFSTLEIQRTEQGDSAMYLCASSFDRTASNYGYTFGSGTRLTVV.

This clone was observed once. This chain joins TRBV7-2 and TRBJ1-1; TRBD1 is a possible D gene (5 bases). The V and J ends lost 5 bases and 11 bases respectively, with 18 bases between them. The CDR3 loop spans 13 amino acids. Germline V gene lookup returns CDR1 SGHTA and CDR2 FQGNSA. The CDR3 coding sequence is TGTGCCAGCAGCCCCCCTGGGGCAGTCGTGGCTTTCTTT. This encodes CASSPPGAVVAFF.

The chain combines TRBV15 with TRBJ1-1; a possible D gene is TRBD1 (5 bases). This CDR3 has 14 residues. Germline V gene lookup returns CDR1 LNHNV and CDR2 YYDKDF (reference sequence). Between the trimmed V and J ends, which lost 7 bases and 3 bases, there was a span of 15 bases. CDR3 sequence (DNA): TGTGCCACCAAGCGTCGGACAAGCGACACTGAAGCTTTCTTT. Its translation: CATKRRTSDTEAFF.